A selection of T cell receptor beta chains follows, all from one sample in a study of T cell repertoires in cytomegalovirus infection. TCRdb analysed the reads with MiXCR anew, one entry per CDR3 protein. This sample yields some 150,000 distinct CDR3 sequences, of which under 8% are seen a single time; roughly 18% belongs to the top ten. Sequences were obtained from PBMCs. The receptor set was obtained from a human donor in good health (CMV status not recorded). Some clones in this sample may be carry-over from other donors' samples. The CDR3 runs from the conserved cysteine through the conserved F or W. The D gene is left open where the match is weak. The size of a clone is reported for some rows only, either as once, few or many, or as a class for expanded clones.

len | d_gene | j_gene | abundance | v_gene | CDR3aa | CDR3nt
13 | TRBD2 | TRBJ2-3 | many | TRBV20-1 | CSASGGAPDTQYF | TGCAGTGCTAGCGGGGGGGCACCAGATACGCAGTATTTT
15 | TRBD1 | TRBJ2-7 | many | TRBV14 | CASSHLGQGRYEQYF | TGTGCCAGCAGCCATCTGGGACAGGGGAGGTACGAGCAGTACTTC
13 | NA | TRBJ1-4 | once | TRBV19 | CASTEQRNEKLFF | TGTGCCAGTACGGAGCAGAGGAATGAAAAACTGTTTTTT
14 | NA | TRBJ1-6 | NA | TRBV7-2 | CASSLASYNSPLHF | TGTGCCAGCAGCTTAGCCTCCTATAATTCACCCCTCCACTTT
16 | TRBD2 | TRBJ2-1 | many | TRBV7-2 | CASSRLAGSSYNEQFF | TGTGCCAGCAGCCGGTTAGCGGGAAGCTCCTACAATGAGCAGTTCTTC
14 | TRBD1 | TRBJ1-5 | NA | TRBV10-2 | CASSEQGVDQPQHF | TGCGCCAGCAGCGAACAGGGGGTGGATCAGCCCCAGCATTTT
21 | TRBD1 | TRBJ2-6 | many | TRBV12-3/TRBV12-4 | CASSSLAPITTGGSGANVLTF | TGTGCCAGCAGTTCATTGGCCCCCATCACCACAGGGGGCTCTGGGGCCAACGTCCTGACTTTC
16 | TRBD1 | TRBJ2-6 | many | TRBV19 | CASSIGTVSGANVLTF | TGTGCCAGTAGTATTGGGACAGTCTCTGGGGCCAACGTCCTGACTTTC
13 | TRBD2 | TRBJ2-5 | NA | TRBV28 | CASISGGFETQYF | TGTGCCAGCATTTCGGGGGGGTTTGAGACCCAGTACTTC
15 | NA | TRBJ1-6 | few | TRBV20-1 | CSARDGNNPNSPLHF | TGCAGTGCTAGAGATGGAAACAACCCTAATTCACCCCTCCACTTT
14 | NA | TRBJ2-5 | NA | TRBV7-9 | CASSLGGMGETQYF | TGTGCCAGCAGCTTGGGGGGCATGGGAGAGACCCAGTACTTC
13 | NA | TRBJ1-1 | many | TRBV19 | CASKGIDIPEAFF | TGTGCCAGTAAGGGAATCGATATCCCTGAAGCTTTCTTT
13 | NA | TRBJ1-1 | many | TRBV6-6 | CASSIGGDTEAFF | TGTGCCAGCAGTATAGGGGGGGACACTGAAGCTTTCTTT
13 | NA | TRBJ1-5 | NA | TRBV6-6 | CASSAVRGQPQHF | TGTGCCAGCAGTGCGGTCCGAGGTCAGCCCCAGCATTTT
16 | NA | TRBJ2-5 | few | TRBV11-1 | CASSLNSVGLRETQYF | TGTGCCAGCAGCTTAAACTCCGTGGGATTAAGAGAGACCCAGTACTTC
18 | TRBD2 | TRBJ2-3 | many | TRBV7-3 | CASSLTSGGAWSADTQYF | TGTGCCAGCAGCTTAACTAGCGGGGGGGCCTGGTCGGCAGATACGCAGTATTTT
13 | NA | TRBJ1-1 | many | TRBV5-1 | CASSPDGNTEAFF | TGCGCCAGCAGCCCGGACGGGAACACTGAAGCTTTCTTT
17 | TRBD2 | TRBJ2-3 | many | TRBV7-2 | CASSLAGGGGPSDTQYF | TGTGCCAGCAGCTTAGCCGGGGGGGGGGGGCCGTCAGATACGCAGTATTTT
13 | NA | TRBJ1-1 | NA | TRBV11-2 | CASSLGGDIEAFF | TGTGCCAGCAGCTTAGGGGGAGACATTGAAGCTTTCTTT
15 | NA | TRBJ2-7 | many | TRBV14 | CASSQVTESSYEQYF | TGTGCCAGCAGCCAAGTAACAGAAAGCTCCTACGAGCAGTACTTC
17 | NA | TRBJ1-5 | many | TRBV2 | CASSTTRGRDSNQPQHF | TGTGCCAGCAGCACTACCCGGGGGCGCGATAGCAATCAGCCCCAGCATTTT
14 | TRBD1 | TRBJ2-5 | NA | TRBV11-3 | CASSQSGGDETQYF | TGTGCCAGCAGCCAGTCAGGGGGCGATGAGACCCAGTACTTC